The clone carrying this TCR beta chain was counted only a few times. Its cognate antigen is unknown. The CDR3 consists of 17 residues. V lost 4 bases, J lost 3 bases, and 11 bases stayed unmatched. Germline loops: CDR1 SEHNR, CDR2 FQNEAQ (reference sequence). cDNA libraries for TCR beta contained unique molecular identifiers. MiXCR, run by TCRdb on the PCR reads, gives a single entry per CDR3 protein. The top ten clones hold around 6.1% of a sample with about 540,000 distinct CDR3 sequences, less than 40% of them seen once. This entry comes from a study of post-analysis software for immune sequencing data. Study-level results: TRBV segments more frequent in patients than in controls numbered about five and included TRBV5-6, TRBV5-1 and TRBV20-1.

This clonotype was obtained from a girl aged 2-17 years with multiple sclerosis. The gene calls are TRBV7-9 and TRBJ2-7, with 11 bases fitting TRBD2. The sequencing input was blood. The CDR3 DNA reads as TGTGCCAGCAGCTCTAGCGGGGGGTCGGTTGTCGGCTACGAGCAGTACTTC. Its translation is CASSSSGGSVVGYEQYF.